The T cell receptor beta chain described here comes from a study of T cell changes during pregnancy in multiple sclerosis. The CDR3 length is 17 residues. CDR1 and CDR2 (germline): LNHDA, SQIVND (reference sequence). Trimming pared 5 bases from V and 6 bases from J, leaving 25 bases between. Repertoires were generated with immunoSEQ multiplex PCR, while TCRdb's copy carries only in-frame clones and drops some. The sample holds about 40,000 clones, 93% seen once. Sequenced here: CD4+ T cells from peripheral blood mononuclear cells, sampled in the first trimester of pregnancy. The chain is built from TRBV19 and TRBJ1-1; maybe TRBD1 (6 bases). The receptor's source is a female donor with multiple sclerosis, enrolled in a pregnancy study. CDR3 DNA sequence: TGTGCCAGTAGTGCGATTAAAAACAGGGTCGTTCCGGCTGAAGCTTTCTTT. This encodes CASSAIKNRVVPAEAFF. The entire variable domain, with the rest obtained from reference TRBV19 and TRBJ1-1, is as follows: DGGITQSPKYLFRKEGQNVTLSCEQNLNHDAMYWYRQDPGQGLRLIYYSQIVNDFQKGDIAEGYSVSREKKESFPLTVTSAQKNPTAFYLCASSAIKNRVVPAEAFFGQGTRLTVV.